Detailed here is one TCR beta chain. With V trimmed by 11 bases and J by 0 bases, 9 bases remained unmatched. Germline assignment: CDR1 SNHLY and CDR2 FYNNEI. This CDR3 is 14 amino acids long. Living in 24 US areas, the participants were between 18 and 89 years of age. Assignment of participants to cohorts was predicated upon participant-reported clinical history. The data were taken from a study of blood T cell repertoires in COVID-19. Study at large: The cDNA or gDNA used as material had been derived from T cells, B-cell-depleted T cells, or PBMCs.

Per the study methods: By means of reference gene primer amplification, nucleated cell counts were estimated. Repertoires were generated with immunoSEQ multiplex PCR, while TCRdb's copy carries only in-frame clones and drops some. V and J calls and clone size follow that table, whereas D and trimming were derived from the DNA. This sample yields approximately 500,000 clones, of which roughly 88% are seen a single time; roughly 1.9% belongs to the top ten. This chain connects TRBV2 to TRBJ2-7, with TRBD2 matching 8 bases. Input material: PBMCs or T cells enriched from blood (not recorded which). This TCR derives from a woman in her forties who had recovered from COVID-19. In nucleotides, the CDR3 is TGTGCCCCCCACGGACTAGCCAGCTCCTACGAGCAGTACTTC. This translates into CAPHGLASSYEQYF.